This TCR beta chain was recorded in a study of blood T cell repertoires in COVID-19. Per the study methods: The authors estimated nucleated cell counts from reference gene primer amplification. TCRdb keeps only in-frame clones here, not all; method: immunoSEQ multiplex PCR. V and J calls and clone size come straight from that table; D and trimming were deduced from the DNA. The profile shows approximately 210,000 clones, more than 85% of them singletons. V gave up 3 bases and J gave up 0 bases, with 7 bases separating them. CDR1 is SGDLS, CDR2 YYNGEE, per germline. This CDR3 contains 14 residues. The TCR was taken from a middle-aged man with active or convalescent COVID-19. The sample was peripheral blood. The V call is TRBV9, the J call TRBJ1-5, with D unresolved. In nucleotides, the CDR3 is TGTGCCAGCAGCGGAGGTGGTAGCAATCAGCCCCAGCATTTT. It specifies CASSGGGSNQPQHF.